This T cell receptor delta chain is drawn from a study of gamma-delta chains in newborns, infants, children. The overall study: Innate gammadelta T cells reportedly expand polyclonally right after birth, driven by microbial exposure, per the title.

This clone is labeled as medium-sized (0.01 to 0.1%). Within the sample, other DNA sequences also encode this same CDR3. The CDR3 has 22 amino acids. CDR1 TSWWSYY and CDR2 QGS come from the germline V gene. The ends lost 4 bases at V and 0 bases at J; junction bases unmatched: 22. TCRdb re-called the reads using CATT. The sample consists of several thousand delta-chain clones, roughly 48% of them appearing once. The receptor's source is a child who received the measles vaccine. Sample: blood. The chain employs TRDV1 and TRDJ1; TRDD3 matches 11 bases. CDR3 DNA sequence: TGTGCTCTTGGGGTCTCCCTCGTGGACTGGGGGATATTGGGCCCTTACACCGATAAACTCATCTTT. Translating gives CALGVSLVDWGILGPYTDKLIF.